The 20 T cell receptor beta chains below come from one sample, sequenced in a study of OX40 agonist ivuxolimab in advanced cancers. The library was obtained by the immunoSEQ multiplex PCR assay. TCRdb stores this immuneACCESS table with in-frame sequences only. Part of the clones is absent; in the studies checked, under half of the shortfall reflects unresolved V genes, and no reason is known for the rest. This sample is represented by 30,000 to 35,000 clones; more than 70% of them were singletons. Of the sample, about 34% falls within the top ten clones. The input for sequencing was CD4+ or CD8+ T cells sorted from blood, taken in a trial of the OX40 agonist ivuxolimab. These receptors were collected from an adult with an advanced solid tumor such as melanoma, head and neck, liver or kidney cancer.

This chain links TRBV6-1 with TRBJ1-2, with D unresolved. Germline V gene lookup returns CDR1 MNHNS and CDR2 SASEGT. The V end was cut by 11 bases, the J end by 0 bases, with 10 bases between. This CDR3 region has 12 residues. CDR3 residues: CAVGGTNYGYTF. CDR3 DNA sequence: TGTGCCGTCGGAGGCACTAACTATGGCTACACCTTC.

This sequence joins TRBV19 and TRBJ1-1; unclear D gene. Trimming left V 3 bases short and J 0 bases short, with 5 bases between. This CDR3 has 13 amino acids. In germline, CDR1 is LNHDA, CDR2 SQIVND (reference sequence). CDR3 residues: CASSIRMNTEAFF. The CDR3, as DNA: TGTGCCAGTAGTATCCGAATGAACACTGAAGCTTTCTTT.

The chain employs TRBV6-6 and TRBJ2-1; D not certain. In germline, CDR1 is MNHNY, CDR2 SVGAGI (reference sequence). CDR3 size: 13 residues. The V and J ends lost 0 bases and 7 bases respectively, with 7 bases between them. CDR3 DNA sequence: TGTGCCAGCAGTTACTCGGCCAGTAATGAGCAGTTCTTC. Protein sequence: CASSYSASNEQFF.

V is TRBV29-1 and J is TRBJ1-4; 8 bases are a match to TRBD1. CDR3 size: 12 residues. CDR1 is SQVTM, CDR2 ANQGSEA, per germline. The J segment lost 8 bases and the V segment lost 7 bases, leaving 6 bases of the junction unmatched. This CDR3 is CSGGQGKEKLFF. CDR3 sequence (DNA): TGCAGCGGCGGACAGGGCAAGGAAAAACTGTTTTTT.

As for this clone: The junction shows a germline mismatch at one end, possibly a read error. The J gene is TRBJ2-2, the V gene TRBV5-1; no definite D call. Germline lookup yields CDR1 SGHRS and CDR2 YFSETQ. This CDR3 has 13 residues. The DNA for the CDR3 is TGTGCCAGCAGCCACCGTATCAGCGGGGAGCTGTTTTTT. Translated, it gives CASSHRISGELFF.

J is TRBJ1-2 and V is TRBV19; maybe TRBD1 (6 bases). With 5 bases removed from V and 4 bases from J, the gap between germline ends came to 14 bases. Germline V gene data show CDR1 as LNHDA and CDR2 as SQIVND (reference sequence). The CDR3 has 14 amino acids. CDR3 nucleotide sequence: TGTGCCAGTAGTGAAACAGGGTATTCCTATGGCTACACCTTC. Translating gives CASSETGYSYGYTF.

V usage is TRBV10-2 and J usage is TRBJ2-7; possibly TRBD2 for D (5 bases). The CDR3 extends over 11 amino acids. The germline V and J ends were trimmed by 2 bases and 6 bases, with 5 bases remaining between them. The V gene's germline CDR1 is WSHSY and CDR2 SAAADI. The CDR3 protein is CASSEGGEQYF. CDR3 nucleotides: TGCGCCAGCAGTGAGGGAGGCGAGCAGTACTTC.

This rearrangement joins TRBV7-9 to TRBJ2-7; no firm D call. CDR1 and CDR2 (germline): SEHNR, FQNEAQ (reference sequence). V was clipped by 5 bases and J by 7 bases, with 15 bases between them. There are 13 residues in the CDR3. The CDR3 region has the DNA TGTGCCAGCAGCCTGGACGATACGAGGGAGCAGTACTTC. It codes for CASSLDDTREQYF.

This sequence joins TRBV4-2 and TRBJ2-7; D not resolved. V was clipped by 2 bases and J by 2 bases, with 1 base between them. The CDR3 totals 11 residues. Germline lookup yields CDR1 LGHNA and CDR2 YNFKEQ. CDR3 DNA: TGTGCCAGCAGCCAAACCTACGAGCAGTACTTC. It is translated as CASSQTYEQYF.

The rearrangement joins TRBV27 to TRBJ2-7, with 11 bases aligning to TRBD1. The CDR3 covers 17 residues. J gave up 2 bases and V 6 bases, and 12 bases lay outside the gene matches. Germline V lookup: CDR1 MNHEY, CDR2 SMNVEV (reference sequence). CDR3 sequence: CASRPRTGGYQTYEQYF. As DNA, the CDR3 is TGTGCCAGCAGACCCAGGACAGGGGGCTATCAAACCTACGAGCAGTACTTC.

With respect to this clone: The junction shows a germline mismatch at one end, possibly a read error. The chain carries TRBV5-1 and TRBJ1-2; no clear D. CDR3 size: 12 residues. The germline V gene has CDR1 SGHRS and CDR2 YFSETQ. CDR3 bases: TGCACCAGCAGCTGGAGCGACAATGGCTACACCTTC. Its translation is CTSSWSDNGYTF. Full variable domain (remainder filled in from reference TRBV5-1 and TRBJ1-2): KAGVTQTPRYLIKTRGQQVTLSCSPISGHRSVSWYQQTPGQGLQFLFEYFSETQRNKGNFPGRFSGRQFSNSRSEMNVSTLELGDSALYLCTSSWSDNGYTFGSGTRLTVV.

V and J are TRBV7-9 and TRBJ2-1; 9 bases map to TRBD1. J gave up 5 bases and V 4 bases, and 6 bases lay outside the gene matches. The germline V gene encodes CDR1 SEHNR and CDR2 FQNEAQ (reference sequence). The CDR3 extends over 15 amino acids. The CDR3 spells CASSSRTGVDNEQFF. The CDR3, as DNA: TGTGCCAGCAGCTCTCGGACAGGGGTGGACAATGAGCAGTTCTTC.

V and J are TRBV6-6 and TRBJ1-4; no clear D. The CDR3 length is 14 residues. Germline CDR1 is MNHNY and CDR2 is SVGAGI (reference sequence). V was pared by 5 bases and J by 0 bases, with 7 bases between. The CDR3 nucleotides read TGTGCCAGCAGTAAACAGTCAACTAATGAAAAACTGTTTTTT. It translates to CASSKQSTNEKLFF.

The V gene is TRBV13, the J gene TRBJ2-1, with D possibly matching TRBD2 (6 bases). The CDR3 is made up of 15 amino acids. V was cut by 2 bases and J by 9 bases, with 17 bases left in between. The germline V gene has CDR1 PRHDT and CDR2 FYEKMQ (reference sequence). This chain's CDR3 is CASSLFAGIEGEQFF. The CDR3 nucleotides read TGTGCCAGCAGCTTATTTGCGGGAATAGAGGGTGAGCAGTTCTTC.

CDR3 region: CATSRVWTSGRRYEQFF. CDR3 coding DNA: TGTGCCACCAGCAGAGTCTGGACTAGCGGGAGACGGTATGAGCAGTTCTTC. This chain joins TRBV15 and TRBJ2-1; 13 bases fit TRBD2. The CDR3 spans 17 residues. Trimming at V came to 1 base and at J to 8 bases, leaving 8 bases not matched to a gene. Per germline, CDR1 LNHNV and CDR2 YYDKDF (reference sequence).

The genes are TRBV6-5 and TRBJ2-2, with 7 nucleotides matching TRBD1. Looked up from germline, CDR1 is MNHEY and CDR2 is SVGAGI. With V trimmed by 5 bases and J by 1 base, 4 bases remained unmatched. The CDR3 is 15 residues long. In nucleotides, the CDR3 is TGTGCCAGCAGTCCCGGGACAGAGAACACCGGGGAGCTGTTTTTT. Residues: CASSPGTENTGELFF.

This chain connects TRBV13 to TRBJ2-7; D is possibly TRBD2 (5 bases). The V end was cut by 5 bases, the J end by 6 bases, with 17 bases between. The germline V gene encodes CDR1 PRHDT and CDR2 FYEKMQ (reference sequence). This CDR3 contains 14 residues. The CDR3 DNA sequence: TGTGCCAGCAGCCCGGACCTACGGGAAAGCGAGCAGTACTTC. Translating gives CASSPDLRESEQYF.

The V call is TRBV19, the J call TRBJ2-1; D is perhaps TRBD1 (5 bases). The length of the CDR3 is 15 residues. Per the germline V gene, CDR1 is LNHDA and CDR2 is SQIVND (reference sequence). With 1 base removed from V and 7 bases from J, the gap between germline ends came to 14 bases. CDR3 bases: TGTGCCAGTAGTATAGGGCAGGGTGGAGTAAATGAGCAGTTCTTC. This sequence encodes CASSIGQGGVNEQFF.

This clone was found once. This chain connects TRBV19 to TRBJ2-2; a weak D match, TRBD1 (6 bases). CDR3 size: 14 residues. V lost 4 bases, J lost 3 bases, and 9 bases lay in between. Per germline, CDR1 LNHDA and CDR2 SQIVND (reference sequence). This CDR3 is CASSTGVDTGELFF. Written as DNA, the CDR3 is TGTGCCAGTAGTACAGGGGTTGACACCGGGGAGCTGTTTTTT.

The V gene is TRBV4-1, the J gene TRBJ2-1; 7 positions agree with TRBD2. The CDR3 extends over 15 amino acids. Germline V gene lookup returns CDR1 MGHRA and CDR2 YSYEKL. Trimming took 0 bases from V and 5 from J; bases not matched to a gene: 4. CDR3 residues: CASSQDPSGNNEQFF. Written as DNA, the CDR3 is TGCGCCAGCAGCCAAGATCCTAGCGGCAACAATGAGCAGTTCTTC.